Listed below are T cell receptor beta chains from one sample, sequenced in a study of CD8 T cells in ankylosing spondylitis. TCRdb re-called the 5' RACE reads through MiXCR, storing one row per CDR3 protein. The sample has 250,000 to 400,000 distinct CDR3 sequences, roughly 11% seen once. The sample taken for sequencing was blood, either unsorted or a sorted T cell fraction (not recorded which). These receptors all come from a female donor with ankylosing spondylitis or in good health (not recorded which). CDR3s include the opening cysteine and the closing phenylalanine or tryptophan. A D gene is named only where the DNA matches it firmly. Expanded clones get a size class; other rows say once, few or many, or leave the size out.

v_gene	d_gene	abundance	j_gene	CDR3aa	CDR3nt
TRBV11-2	NA	few	TRBJ1-2	CASSLARGAVYGYTF	TGTGCCAGCAGCTTAGCGAGGGGGGCGGTCTATGGCTACACCTTC
TRBV6-1	NA	many	TRBJ2-7	CASRPRSLYEQYF	TGTGCCAGCAGGCCCCGGTCCCTTTACGAGCAGTACTTC
TRBV20-1	TRBD1	few	TRBJ2-1	CSAPDRVYNEQFF	TGCAGTGCTCCGGACAGGGTATACAATGAGCAGTTCTTC
TRBV20-1	NA	many	TRBJ2-7	CSARSSGEWSYEQYF	TGCAGTGCTAGGAGTTCGGGAGAATGGTCCTACGAGCAGTACTTC
TRBV28	NA	many	TRBJ2-7	CASSPRQWRGYEQYF	TGTGCCAGCAGTCCCAGACAGTGGCGTGGCTACGAGCAGTACTTC
TRBV20-1	NA	many	TRBJ2-5	CSAAPPDGTLETQYF	TGCAGTGCCGCACCCCCCGACGGGACTTTAGAGACCCAGTACTTC
TRBV12-3/TRBV12-4	TRBD1	few	TRBJ2-5	CASSDRDRDQETQYF	TGTGCCAGCAGTGACCGGGACAGGGACCAAGAGACCCAGTACTTC
TRBV20-1	TRBD2	few	TRBJ2-1	CSASSPSGAYNEQFF	TGCAGTGCTAGCTCCCCTAGCGGGGCCTACAATGAGCAGTTCTTC
TRBV7-9	TRBD1	many	TRBJ1-1	CASSFDRGQGDTEAFF	TGTGCCAGCAGCTTTGACAGGGGGCAGGGGGACACTGAAGCTTTCTTT
TRBV14	NA	NA	TRBJ2-1	CASSQDIGEGFF	TGTGCCAGCAGCCAAGATATAGGCGAAGGGTTCTTC